This T cell receptor beta chain came from a study of B cell selection in AIRE deficiency. A note on this clone: What it binds is not known.

General study points: CDR3s were shorter in shared Treg sequences, reflecting few non-templated nucleotide insertions. Approximately 32% of healthy-donor shared Treg TCRbeta sequences appeared in patient Tconv cells.

Germline values: CDR1 KGHSH, CDR2 LQKENI. V lost 3 bases and J lost 0; bases outside the gene matches: 6. The CDR3 sequence is 17 residues long. The regulatory T cell sort gate was CD4+CD25hiCD127low/negative. Method: immunoSEQ multiplex PCR; TCRdb's copy keeps in-frame clones and lacks some. The repertoire holds about 22,000 clones, with around 90% as singletons. The J gene is TRBJ2-1, the V gene TRBV18, with TRBD2 matching over 9 bases. The sequence derives from a human donor in good health. Sequenced input: CD4+CD25+ Tregs sorted from PBMCs. The CDR3 spells CASSPLGAGGSYNEQFF. The CDR3, as DNA: TGTGCCAGCTCACCCCTCGGAGCGGGGGGCTCCTACAATGAGCAGTTCTTC.